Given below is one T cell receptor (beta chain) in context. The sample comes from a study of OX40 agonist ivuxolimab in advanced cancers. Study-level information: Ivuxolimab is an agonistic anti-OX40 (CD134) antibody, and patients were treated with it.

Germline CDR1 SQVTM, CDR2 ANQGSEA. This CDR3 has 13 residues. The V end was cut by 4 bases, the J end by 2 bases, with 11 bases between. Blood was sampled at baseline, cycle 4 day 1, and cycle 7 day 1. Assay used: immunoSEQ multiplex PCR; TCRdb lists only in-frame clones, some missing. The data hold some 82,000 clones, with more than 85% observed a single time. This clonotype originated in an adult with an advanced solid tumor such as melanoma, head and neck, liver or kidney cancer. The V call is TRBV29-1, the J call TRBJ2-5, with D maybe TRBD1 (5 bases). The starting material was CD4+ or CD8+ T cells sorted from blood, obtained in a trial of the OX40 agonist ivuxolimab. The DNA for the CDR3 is TGCAGCGTTGGACGACAGTCACAAGAGACCCAGTACTTC. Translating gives CSVGRQSQETQYF.